These T cell receptor beta chains were read from a single sample in a study of blood T cell repertoires in COVID-19. Clones were read by immunoSEQ multiplex PCR, and TCRdb kept only the in-frame ones, dropping some. The sample shows about 230,000 clones, roughly 84% of them seen only once. Sample: peripheral blood. The receptor set was obtained from a woman in her forties or fifties with acute or convalescent COVID-19. CDR3s include the opening cysteine and the closing phenylalanine or tryptophan. D genes are given only for firm matches. Not every row has a clone size; where given, it reads once, few, many or a size class.

j_call v_call d_call clone_size cdr3_nt cdr3_aa
TRBJ2-2 TRBV12-3/TRBV12-4 NA NA TGTGCCAGCAGCCACAGGGTCACCGGGGAGCTGTTTTTT CASSHRVTGELFF
TRBJ1-1 TRBV5-1 NA NA TGCGCCAGCAGCTTGTCCGGGACACTCACTGAAGCTTTCTTT CASSLSGTLTEAFF
TRBJ2-1 TRBV19 TRBD2 NA TGTGCCAGTAGTACTCTGACTAGCGGGGGGCTCGATGAGCAGTTCTTC CASSTLTSGGLDEQFF
TRBJ2-2 TRBV5-1 NA NA TGCGCCAGCAGCGCTACGAACACCGGGGAGCTGTTTTTT CASSATNTGELFF
TRBJ1-2 TRBV19 TRBD1 NA TGTGCCAGCTTGAAACCAGGGGGCCAATCCTATGGCTACACCTTC CASLKPGGQSYGYTF
TRBJ1-2 TRBV5-6 NA NA TGTGCCAGCAGTCGGGATCAGGGGCGCCTCCCTAACTATGGCTACACCTTC CASSRDQGRLPNYGYTF
TRBJ1-3 TRBV4-2 NA NA TGTGCCAGCAGCCAAGGCACCCAGGCTTTCTCTGGAAACACCATATATTTT CASSQGTQAFSGNTIYF
TRBJ2-7 TRBV7-2 TRBD1 once TGTGCCAGCAGCTCAGGACAGGGATCTTTCTACGAGCAGTACTTC CASSSGQGSFYEQYF
TRBJ2-5 TRBV18 NA NA TGTGCCAGCTCTCTCCGGGGTCAAGAGACCCAGTACTTC CASSLRGQETQYF
TRBJ2-1 TRBV27 TRBD1 NA TGTGCCAGCACACGACAGGGCTCCTACAATGAGCAGTTCTTC CASTRQGSYNEQFF
TRBJ2-2 TRBV29-1 NA NA TGCAGCGTAGTAGGACAGAACACCGGGGAGCTGTTTTTT CSVVGQNTGELFF
TRBJ2-7 TRBV27 TRBD1 NA TGTGCCAGCAGTGCCGCCCTCGACAGGGGTAGTCCCTACGAGCAGTACTTC CASSAALDRGSPYEQYF
TRBJ2-7 TRBV7-8 TRBD1 NA TGTGCCAGCAGCTCGGGTGGGGACAGGCTCTACGAGCAGTACTTC CASSSGGDRLYEQYF
TRBJ1-2 TRBV30 TRBD1 once TGTGCCTGGAGGGGACAGTTATGGTATGGCTACACCTTC CAWRGQLWYGYTF
TRBJ1-3 TRBV24-1 NA NA TGTGCCACCAGTGCCCAGGGAAACACCATATATTTT CATSAQGNTIYF
TRBJ2-3 TRBV6-6 NA once TGTGCCATCGACAGCGTAGATACGCAGTATTTT CAIDSVDTQYF
TRBJ2-7 TRBV28 TRBD2 once TGTGCCAGCAGTTTGCCTAGCGGGAGGTACGAGCAGTACTTC CASSLPSGRYEQYF
TRBJ1-2 TRBV11-2 TRBD1 NA TGTGCCAGCAGCACGCCGCGGGACAGGGATGGCTACACCTTC CASSTPRDRDGYTF
TRBJ2-7 TRBV7-2 TRBD2 once TGTGCCAGCAGCTTCCTTGCGGGGGGATCTGCCTACGAGCAGTACTTC CASSFLAGGSAYEQYF
TRBJ1-2 TRBV4-3 TRBD1 few TGCGCCAGCAGCCGGGAGACAGGGCGAGATGGCTACACCTTC CASSRETGRDGYTF
TRBJ1-6 TRBV7-2 NA once TGTGCCAGCAGCTATCACAGGGATTCACCCCTCCACTTT CASSYHRDSPLHF
TRBJ2-6 TRBV5-1 TRBD1 NA TGCGCCAGCAAAGCGACAGGGACCACTGGGGCCAACGTCCTGACTTTC CASKATGTTGANVLTF
TRBJ1-4 TRBV11-2 TRBD1 NA TGTGCCAGCAGCTTAACCGGGACAGGGAATGAAAAACTGTTTTTT CASSLTGTGNEKLFF
TRBJ1-2 TRBV4-2 TRBD1 NA TGTGCCAGCAGCCAAGTGGTTGGACAGGGGGCGGGTGGCTACACCTTC CASSQVVGQGAGGYTF
TRBJ2-1 TRBV5-6 TRBD2 few TGTGCCAGCAGCTCGCGACTAGCGCGGGACAATGAGCAGTTCTTC CASSSRLARDNEQFF
TRBJ2-2 TRBV5-1 NA few TGCGCCAGCAGCTTTTATCCCGGGGAGCTGTTTTTT CASSFYPGELFF
TRBJ1-1 TRBV9 TRBD1 NA TGTGCCAGCAGCGAGAGCCGGGACAGGGGTAACACTGAAGCTTTCTTT CASSESRDRGNTEAFF
TRBJ2-5 TRBV18 NA once TGTGCCAGCTCACCGGGGACAAGCTCCAAAGAGACCCAGTACTTC CASSPGTSSKETQYF
TRBJ1-3 TRBV3-1/TRBV3-2 NA few TGTGCCAGCAGCCAAGGGGGCAGGGGCTCCCCCTCTGGAAACACCATATATTTT CASSQGGRGSPSGNTIYF
TRBJ1-4 TRBV9 NA once TGTGCCAGCAGCGTAGTTGATGGAACGGGTGAAAAACTGTTTTTT CASSVVDGTGEKLFF
TRBJ1-1 TRBV12-3/TRBV12-4 NA NA TGTGCCAGCAGTTGGGGCGCGAGGGCTTTCTTT CASSWGARAFF
TRBJ2-1 TRBV5-8 NA NA TGTGCCAGCAGCCCGGGGTATGAGCAGTTCTTC CASSPGYEQFF
TRBJ1-6 TRBV28 NA once TGTGCCAGCAGTTTATGGGACACACCAGCCTCACCCCTCCACTTT CASSLWDTPASPLHF
TRBJ2-7 TRBV4-3 TRBD1 NA TGCGCCAGCAGCACCCGGACAGGGCCTTCCTACGAGCAGTACTTC CASSTRTGPSYEQYF
TRBJ1-2 TRBV5-6 TRBD1 NA TGTGCCAGCAACCCTGGGGACAGAGCCACCTATGGCTACACCTTC CASNPGDRATYGYTF
TRBJ2-1 TRBV2 TRBD2 NA TGTGCCAGCAGTGCTGCTAGCGGCCGCTACAATGAGCAGTTCTTC CASSAASGRYNEQFF
TRBJ1-2 TRBV6-1 NA NA TGTGCCAGCAGTGAACGAAGCCCAGGCCCCTATGGCTACACCTTC CASSERSPGPYGYTF
TRBJ2-1 TRBV15 NA NA TGTGCCACCAGCAGGGAGACAGCCCCAAACAATGAGCAGTTCTTC CATSRETAPNNEQFF
TRBJ1-4 TRBV4-2 TRBD1 few TGTGCCAGCCAAACCGGGACAGGGGGCGAAAAACTGTTTTTT CASQTGTGGEKLFF
TRBJ2-7 TRBV7-2 TRBD2 NA TGTGCCAGCAGTCGGATGGTCACTAGCGGATACGAGCAGTACTTC CASSRMVTSGYEQYF
TRBJ2-7 TRBV9 NA NA TGTGCCAGCAGCTCCGGGACATTCCCTCTGTCCTACGAGCAGTACTTC CASSSGTFPLSYEQYF
TRBJ2-2 TRBV19 TRBD2 NA TGTGCCAGTAGTAAGGGACTAGCGGAAGGCGGGGAGCTGTTTTTT CASSKGLAEGGELFF
TRBJ2-1 TRBV4-1 TRBD1 NA TGCGCCAGCAGCCAAGATAAATTTTGGGACAGGGGTTTAAATGAGCAGTTCTTC CASSQDKFWDRGLNEQFF
TRBJ1-3 TRBV28 NA once TGTGCCAGCACCATCCGGGAGGCTGGAAACACCATATATTTT CASTIREAGNTIYF
TRBJ2-1 TRBV2 NA NA TGTGCCAGCAGTGAAGTCGGGAGCCGAAATGAGCAGTTCTTC CASSEVGSRNEQFF
TRBJ2-7 TRBV18 NA NA TGTGCCAGCTCCTACACCCAGGCAGTGGACGAGCAGTACTTC CASSYTQAVDEQYF
TRBJ1-2 TRBV19 NA NA TGTGCCAGTAGTATAGGCGGGGTTGGAGGCTACACCTTC CASSIGGVGGYTF
TRBJ2-7 TRBV9 NA NA TGTGCCAGCAGCGTATCGGTCGGTAGCTCCTACGAGCAGTACTTC CASSVSVGSSYEQYF
TRBJ2-7 TRBV4-2 TRBD2 NA TGTGCCAGCAGCCAAGCTGGACTAGCGGGAGGGCCGGGAGGCGAGCAGTACTTC CASSQAGLAGGPGGEQYF